This is a list of T cell receptor beta chains from one sample in a study of T-cell reconstitution after alpha-beta-depleted transplantation in children. TCRdb analysed the PCR reads with MiXCR anew, one entry per CDR3 protein. Altogether 900,000 or so distinct CDR3 sequences are present, about 15% being singletons, with the ten largest covering approximately 4.5%. This specimen consisted of PBMCs, mostly from graft donor cells, obtained 360 days after TCRalphabeta/CD19-depleted stem cell transplant. These receptors all come from a male patient younger than 18 who had a stem cell transplant for acute lymphoblastic leukemia, so the T cells may come from the graft donor. Each CDR3 is given with its conserved first and last residue. The D gene is left open where the match is weak. For some rows the clone size is stated as once, few or many, or as a class when expanded; others skip it.

j_call d_call v_call cdr3_length clone_size cdr3_aa cdr3_nt
TRBJ1-5 . TRBV5-6 14 few CASSLGGSGRPQHF TGTGCCAGCAGCTTGGGGGGGTCCGGACGGCCCCAGCATTTT
TRBJ2-7 TRBD2 TRBV7-6 16 few CASSLAGTSGSSEQYF TGTGCCAGCAGCTTAGCCGGTACTAGCGGGAGTTCGGAGCAGTACTTC
TRBJ2-1 . TRBV5-6 14 few CASSPRGASYEQFF TGTGCCAGCAGCCCGAGAGGGGCTAGCTATGAGCAGTTCTTC
TRBJ2-7 . TRBV5-1 16 . CASSFDTGSNSYEQYF TGCGCCAGCAGTTTCGATACCGGGTCAAACTCCTACGAGCAGTACTTC
TRBJ1-4 TRBD1 TRBV18 15 . CASSTLTGTNEKLFF TGTGCCAGCTCAACACTGACAGGGACTAATGAAAAACTGTTTTTT
TRBJ2-7 . TRBV4-1 14 few CASSQDPQSDEQYF TGCGCCAGCAGCCAAGATCCCCAAAGCGACGAGCAGTACTTC
TRBJ1-4 . TRBV7-6 15 few CASSFRGRLNEKLFF TGTGCCAGCAGCTTCCGAGGGCGGCTTAATGAAAAACTGTTTTTT
TRBJ2-5 . TRBV29-1 14 many CSVDSSALRRTQYF TGCAGCGTTGATTCCAGCGCACTTCGTCGGACCCAGTACTTC
TRBJ2-2 TRBD2 TRBV7-8 15 few CASSSLAGEAGELFF TGTGCCAGCAGCTCCCTAGCGGGAGAGGCCGGGGAGCTGTTTTTT
TRBJ1-6 TRBD1 TRBV20-1 14 . CSAKDRVYNSPLHF TGCAGTGCTAAAGACAGGGTGTATAATTCACCCCTCCACTTT
TRBJ2-5 TRBD2 TRBV27 13 few CASRLAGRETQYF TGTGCCAGCAGACTAGCGGGGCGCGAGACCCAGTACTTC
TRBJ2-3 . TRBV4-1 17 few CASSQSITGSPRDTQYF TGCGCCAGCAGCCAATCTATCACCGGGAGCCCCCGAGATACGCAGTATTTT
TRBJ2-5 TRBD2 TRBV24-1 16 many CATSDPGTSWWETQYF TGTGCCACCAGTGACCCGGGGACTAGTTGGTGGGAGACCCAGTACTTC
TRBJ1-4 TRBD1 TRBV2 18 . CASSHGNLRTGSNEKLFF TGTGCCAGCAGCCACGGAAATTTACGGACAGGCTCTAATGAAAAACTGTTTTTT
TRBJ2-3 . TRBV23-1 19 few CASTGYRTLPLTGTDTQYF TGCGCCAGTACCGGATACAGGACTTTACCCCTCACGGGCACAGATACGCAGTATTTT
TRBJ2-7 TRBD2 TRBV20-1 14 few CSAMSLAGGWGQYF TGCAGTGCTATGTCACTAGCGGGAGGGTGGGGGCAGTACTTC
TRBJ2-6 TRBD1 TRBV7-3 19 . CASSPTARDRYSGANVLTF TGTGCCAGCAGCCCAACGGCCCGGGACAGGTACTCTGGGGCCAACGTCCTGACTTTC
TRBJ2-7 TRBD1 TRBV19 14 . CASSTGTGVGEQYF TGTGCCAGTAGTACCGGGACAGGGGTCGGCGAGCAGTACTTC
TRBJ1-1 . TRBV5-1 14 few CASYLTAGNTEAFF TGCGCCAGTTACCTAACGGCCGGGAACACTGAAGCTTTCTTT
TRBJ2-1 . TRBV5-1 17 few CATRKEVSGDRNNEQFF TGCGCCACCCGTAAGGAGGTTAGCGGCGACCGCAACAATGAGCAGTTCTTC
TRBJ2-1 TRBD2 TRBV20-1 14 few CSARIWGGYNEQFF TGCAGTGCTAGAATCTGGGGGGGCTACAATGAGCAGTTCTTC
TRBJ2-1 . TRBV12-3/TRBV12-4 13 . CASRLVEENEQFF TGTGCCAGCAGGTTAGTCGAGGAAAATGAGCAGTTCTTC
TRBJ2-1 . TRBV7-8 16 . CASSPRTVYRYNEQFF TGTGCCAGCAGCCCCCGGACTGTTTACCGCTACAATGAGCAGTTCTTC
TRBJ2-1 TRBD1 TRBV29-1 13 . CSVPQTGGREQFF TGCAGCGTTCCTCAAACAGGGGGCAGGGAGCAGTTCTTC
TRBJ2-7 TRBD2 TRBV20-1 13 . CSASLREPYEQYF TGCAGTGCTAGTCTGCGGGAGCCCTACGAGCAGTACTTC
TRBJ2-7 TRBD2 TRBV7-8 18 . CASSLAGGAGGLLYEQYF TGTGCCAGCAGCTTAGCCGGGGGCGCGGGGGGTTTACTCTACGAGCAGTACTTC
TRBJ1-5 . TRBV20-1 16 . CSARVLGGYSNQPQHF TGCAGTGCTAGGGTTCTGGGGGGGTATAGCAATCAGCCCCAGCATTTT
TRBJ2-4 . TRBV5-6 12 many CASSLVKNIQYF TGTGCCAGCAGCTTAGTCAAAAACATTCAGTACTTC
TRBJ2-1 . TRBV10-3 13 . CAISESDYNEQFF TGTGCCATCAGTGAGTCTGACTACAATGAGCAGTTCTTC
TRBJ2-6 . TRBV5-1 17 many CASSLHGPNSGANVLTF TGCGCCAGCAGCTTGCATGGACCGAACTCTGGGGCCAACGTCCTGACTTTC